The source of this T cell receptor beta chain is a study of cytomegalovirus exposure and HLA in healthy donors. Libraries were prepared by immunoSEQ multiplex PCR; TCRdb keeps only in-frame clonotypes and omits some of them. The table has roughly 250,000 clones, 80% to 90% seen once. V lost 4 bases to trimming and J lost 5 bases, with 9 bases between them. The CDR3 loop spans 12 amino acids. The germline gives CDR1 SGHNT, CDR2 YYREEE (reference sequence). The clonotype originates from a young man in good health and CMV-seronegative. The V and J genes are TRBV5-4 and TRBJ2-5; the D is unclear. Material for sequencing was PBMCs. The CDR3 coding sequence is TGTGCCAGCAGCGGCCTGCTGGAGACCCAGTACTTC. It translates to CASSGLLETQYF.